Below are 2 T cell receptor beta chains sequenced from a single sample in a study of T cell responses to AZD1222 COVID-19 vaccine. This table comes from immunoSEQ multiplex PCR, and its TCRdb copy is limited to in-frame clones, with some not included. Among approximately 180,000 clones, 85% to 95% were seen once, and the ten largest hold about 10%. The source was peripheral blood, collected on day 0 of AZD1222 vaccination. The receptors shown here come from an adult in good health.

The chain joins TRBV10-1 to TRBJ1-4, with 7 nucleotides matching TRBD1. Germline CDR1 reads WNHNN; CDR2 reads SYGVQD (reference sequence). The CDR3 has 13 residues. Losses at the gene ends were 7 bases for V and 6 bases for J; bases not matched to a gene: 5. The CDR3: CASNRDRYEKLFF. CDR3 nucleotides: TGCGCCAGCAACCGGGACAGATATGAAAAACTGTTTTTT.

The chain recombines TRBV2 with TRBJ2-6, with D possibly matching TRBD1 (5 bases). V lost 6 bases, J lost 0 bases, and 9 bases lay in between. There are 15 residues in the CDR3. Looked up from germline, CDR1 is SNHLY and CDR2 is FYNNEI. CDR3 in amino acids: CASSPDSSGANVLTF. The DNA of the CDR3 is TGTGCCAGCAGCCCAGACAGCTCTGGGGCCAACGTCCTGACTTTC.